The clone carrying this T cell receptor (beta chain) was counted between two and nine times. Indicated treatment: randomized to nivolumab then ipilimumab (arm A) or the reverse (arm B). Sorted cells were live CD3+CD8+, lacking CD19 and CD56, from PBMCs. Assay used: immunoSEQ multiplex PCR; TCRdb lists only in-frame clones, some missing. The sample includes thousands of clones, about 70% of them seen just once. This sample was taken from a study of sequential checkpoint blockade in melanoma. The V gene end was trimmed by 3 bases and the J gene end by 5 bases; junction bases not matched to a gene: 12. The length of the CDR3 is 17 residues. Germline V gene lookup returns CDR1 SGDLS and CDR2 YYNGEE.

This chain joins TRBV9 and TRBJ2-3; TRBD2 aligns across 10 bases. The sample in question was CD8+ T cells sorted from blood (inferred from file names), obtained from a patient given nivolumab and ipilimumab in sequence. The TCR comes from a human donor with melanoma. CDR3 in DNA: TGTGCCAGCAGCGACCCTCTCCTAGCGGGAGTTAAAGATACGCAGTATTTT. This translates into CASSDPLLAGVKDTQYF.